This TCR beta chain was recorded in a study of graft-versus-host responses after intestinal transplantation. As concerns this clone: Its antigen is unidentified.

Per the germline V gene, CDR1 is LGHNA and CDR2 is YNFKEQ. The V and J ends lost 3 bases and 1 base, in that order; junction bases with no gene match: 14. This CDR3 is built from 19 residues. Produced via immunoSEQ multiplex PCR; TCRdb's table is partial and in-frame only. The data contain tens of thousands of clones, 70% to 85% of them singletons. This material consisted of unstimulated CD8+ T cells sorted from spleen or lymph node cells, taken before intestinal transplant. The TCR comes from a human donor who received an intestinal transplant. This sequence joins TRBV4-2 and TRBJ1-2, with 10 bases identical to TRBD1. The CDR3 bases are TGTGCCAGCAGCCACGCATCGGGACAGGGGCCACTCTATAACTATGGCTACACCTTC. Amino acids: CASSHASGQGPLYNYGYTF.